The 20 T cell receptor beta chains below were found in one sample sequenced in a study of T cell repertoires in cytomegalovirus infection (dated by TCRdb to about 2019). The antigens for these receptors are not known. Sequencer: Illumina HiSeq 1500. TCRdb reprocessing: public reads trimmed at Q25 with fastp, clones called with MiXCR, in-frame beta chains kept. CDR3 protein sequences are deduplicated, and each keeps its most common genes and DNA. Counted in this sample were some 110,000 distinct CDR3 sequences; around 10% of them appeared once. Together, the top ten hold around 29% of the sample. The sequenced sample was PBMCs, sequenced either directly or after in vitro stimulation (not recorded which). The receptors originated from a human donor in good health (CMV status not recorded). Some clones in this sample may be carry-over from other donors' samples.

This clonotype was counted ten times or more. The V call is TRBV5-5, the J call TRBJ2-5; unclear D gene. In germline, CDR1 is SGHKS, CDR2 YYEKEE (reference sequence). V was clipped by 0 bases and J by 1 base, with 19 bases between them. The CDR3 length is 18 residues. This CDR3 reads CASSLEGSVGVIQETQYF. The CDR3 DNA sequence: TGTGCCAGCAGCTTGGAAGGGTCGGTCGGTGTGATCCAAGAGACCCAGTACTTC.

This clonotype showed up many times. The rearrangement links TRBV11-3 to TRBJ2-2; D is ambiguous. This CDR3 spans 16 amino acids. Germline V gene lookup returns CDR1 SGHNT and CDR2 YENEEA. The V end was cut by 4 bases, the J end by 3 bases, with 15 bases between. This chain's CDR3 is CASSSAPLGDTGELFF. DNA of the CDR3: TGTGCCAGCAGCTCGGCGCCCCTAGGAGACACCGGGGAGCTGTTTTTT.

This clonotype was seen a few times. The chain has TRBV20-1 and TRBJ1-1, with 7 bases identical to TRBD1. CDR3 length: 14 amino acids. After removal of 4 bases from V and 1 base from J, the junction contained 6 bases not matched to a gene. The germline CDR1 and CDR2 sequences are DFQATT and SNEGSKA (reference sequence). The CDR3 reads CSANAGTANTEAFF. CDR3 DNA: TGCAGTGCTAACGCCGGGACAGCGAACACTGAAGCTTTCTTT.

In this sample, this clonotype turned up many times. J is TRBJ2-1 and V is TRBV7-2; D gene unclear. CDR1 SGHTA and CDR2 FQGNSA come from the germline V gene. The CDR3 runs 13 residues. Trimming took off 4 bases at V and 12 bases at J, with 16 bases between the two ends. The CDR3: CASSSFDSMRQFF. Written as DNA, the CDR3 is TGTGCCAGCAGCTCGTTTGACTCCATGAGGCAGTTCTTC.

This clonotype was detected ten times or more. The chain is built from TRBV4-1 and TRBJ1-6; D might be TRBD1 (6 bases). Per germline, CDR1 MGHRA and CDR2 YSYEKL. The CDR3 totals 20 residues. V dropped 0 bases and J dropped 7 bases, with 25 bases sitting between them. CDR3 sequence (DNA): TGCGCCAGCAGCCAAGATCTGGACATGGGGACACCGTTATCCAATTCACCCCTCCACTTT. Translation gives CASSQDLDMGTPLSNSPLHF.

This clonotype was detected ten times or more. This sequence joins TRBV11-2 and TRBJ1-1; 7 positions agree with TRBD1. The CDR3 sequence is 15 residues long. CDR1 and CDR2 from the germline V gene are SGHAT and FQNNGV. The V segment lost 5 bases and the J segment 2 bases; nucleotides outside the gene matches: 8. For the CDR3, the DNA is TGTGCCAGCAGCATTATGGGACAGATCAACACTGAAGCTTTCTTT. It codes for CASSIMGQINTEAFF.

J is TRBJ2-1 and V is TRBV24-1; 12 positions match TRBD1. Germline V gene sequence: CDR1 KGHDR, CDR2 SFDVKD. The V segment lost 3 bases and the J segment 8 bases; nucleotides outside the gene matches: 7. CDR3 length: 16 amino acids. The CDR3 here is CATSDRGTGGRDEQFF. The CDR3 nucleotides read TGTGCCACCAGTGATCGGGGGACAGGGGGCCGGGATGAGCAGTTCTTC.

V usage is TRBV10-3 and J usage is TRBJ1-1; D is perhaps TRBD1 (5 bases). Trimming took off 7 bases at V and 0 bases at J, with 12 bases between the two ends. Germline CDR1 reads ENHRY; CDR2 reads SYGVKD. There are 14 residues in the CDR3. In DNA form, the CDR3 reads TGTGCCATCAAGGGGAGTAGTATGAACACTGAAGCTTTCTTT. Encoded protein: CAIKGSSMNTEAFF.

The chain joins TRBV12-5 to TRBJ1-2; D not certain. Germline values: CDR1 LGHNT, CDR2 FRNRAP. The CDR3 covers 14 residues. V lost 0 bases and J lost 3, with 8 bases in between. This CDR3 reads CASGLVPTYYGYTF. The CDR3 DNA sequence: TGTGCTAGTGGTTTGGTCCCCACTTACTATGGCTACACCTTC.

This chain links TRBV7-2 with TRBJ2-1, with unresolved D. Germline-derived CDR1 and CDR2 are SGHTA and FQGNSA. V was clipped by 7 bases and J by 2 bases, with 3 bases between them. The CDR3 covers 11 residues. The DNA of the CDR3 is TGTGCCAGCATGACCTACAATGAGCAGTTCTTC. As protein: CASMTYNEQFF.

The chain has TRBV20-1 and TRBJ2-2; TRBD2 matches at 11 bases. Trimming at V came to 6 bases and at J to 5 bases, leaving 8 bases not matched to a gene. The V gene's germline CDR1 is DFQATT and CDR2 SNEGSKA (reference sequence). The CDR3 length is 15 residues. DNA for the CDR3: TGCAGTGCCCATACTAGCGGGAGCGGGACCGGGGAGCTGTTTTTT. This codes for CSAHTSGSGTGELFF.

There are a few counts of this clonotype. The chain links TRBV18 to TRBJ1-5; D remains ambiguous. The germline CDR1 and CDR2 sequences are KGHSH and LQKENI. There are 16 residues in the CDR3. The V and J ends lost 3 bases and 0 bases respectively, with 12 bases between them. CDR3 sequence (DNA): TGTGCCAGCTCACCGGCAGCCCTCTATAGCAATCAGCCCCAGCATTTT. Protein product: CASSPAALYSNQPQHF.

A few counts support this clonotype. The rearrangement joins TRBV11-1 to TRBJ2-5; 11 positions match TRBD1. The V and J ends lost 3 bases and 3 bases, in that order; junction bases with no gene match: 6. The CDR3 has 16 residues. Germline assignment: CDR1 SGHAT and CDR2 FQDESV (reference sequence). CDR3 amino acids: CASSFQPGQGEETQYF. The CDR3 nucleotides are TGTGCCAGCAGCTTTCAACCGGGACAGGGGGAAGAGACCCAGTACTTC. The whole variable domain, filled in from reference TRBV11-1 and TRBJ2-5, reads EAEVAQSPRYKITEKSQAVAFWCDPISGHATLYWYRQILGQGPELLVQFQDESVVDDSQLPKDRFSAERLKGVDSTLKIQPAELGDSAMYLCASSFQPGQGEETQYFGPGTRLLVL.

Many counts were recorded for this clonotype. The rearrangement links TRBV7-2 to TRBJ1-4, with D perhaps matching TRBD1 (6 bases). This CDR3 is 15 amino acids long. Germline lookup yields CDR1 SGHTA and CDR2 FQGNSA. Trimming cost V 1 base and J 8 bases, with 14 bases left between them. CDR3 sequence: CASSLDRGIGEKLFF. CDR3 sequence (DNA): TGTGCCAGCAGCTTAGATAGGGGGATTGGGGAAAAACTGTTTTTT.

This clonotype was seen many times. This rearrangement joins TRBV7-6 to TRBJ1-5; 8 bases match TRBD1. The CDR3 is 15 amino acids. The germline CDR1 and CDR2 sequences are SGHVS and FNYEAQ. V gave up 7 bases and J gave up 7 bases; unmatched junction bases: 12. CDR3 nucleotide sequence: TGTGCCAGCACCCCCGGGACAGGTTGGGGCCAGCCCCAGCATTTT. This gives the protein CASTPGTGWGQPQHF.

This clonotype was counted many times. V usage is TRBV11-3 and J usage is TRBJ1-1, with a possible D match to TRBD1 (6 bases). V was trimmed by 4 bases and J by 3 bases, leaving 18 bases between them. This CDR3 is 16 amino acids long. The germline V gene encodes CDR1 SGHNT and CDR2 YENEEA. The CDR3 DNA sequence: TGTGCCAGCAGCTATTTACCGGGACACGAAGACACTGAAGCTTTCTTT. It translates to CASSYLPGHEDTEAFF.

This clonotype was seen repeatedly, ten times or more. The chain has TRBV27 and TRBJ1-3; the D gene is possibly TRBD1 (6 bases). This CDR3 spans 20 amino acids. Per germline, CDR1 MNHEY and CDR2 SMNVEV (reference sequence). V lost 0 bases and J 0 bases, leaving 21 bases between the germline ends. CDR3 DNA sequence: TGTGCCAGCAGTTTATCCCAAACGCCCCGACAGGACCTCTCTGGAAACACCATATATTTT. Translation: CASSLSQTPRQDLSGNTIYF.

There are a few counts of this clonotype. This chain's CDR3 is CATSRAQGDTEAFF. The CDR3 coding sequence is TGTGCCACCAGTCGGGCACAGGGCGACACTGAAGCTTTCTTT. The chain employs TRBV24-1 and TRBJ1-1; D possibly corresponds to TRBD1 (6 bases). Germline V gives CDR1 KGHDR, CDR2 SFDVKD. The germline V and J ends were trimmed by 6 bases and 3 bases, with 13 bases remaining between them. The CDR3 covers 14 residues.

This sequence joins TRBV29-1 and TRBJ2-7; 8 nucleotides line up with TRBD1. This CDR3 is 14 amino acids long. Germline CDR1 reads SQVTM; CDR2 reads ANQGSEA. Germline trimming cut 7 bases from V and 4 bases from J; bases unmatched to any gene: 12. Here the CDR3 DNA reads TGCAGCGCTTCGGTTAGGACAGGGAATTACGAGCAGTACTTC. This codes for CSASVRTGNYEQYF.

This clonotype was counted ten times or more. This chain joins TRBV6-5 and TRBJ2-3; 7 nucleotides match TRBD2. Germline CDR1 is MNHEY and CDR2 is SVGAGI. J was trimmed by 1 base and V by 4 bases; bases with no gene match: 11. This CDR3 has 17 residues. The CDR3 DNA is TGTGCCAGCAGTTCACGGACTAGATCACTTCGCACAGATACGCAGTATTTT. It is translated as CASSSRTRSLRTDTQYF.